A single TCR beta chain is shown here with its context. Antigen specificity is unknown. The donors were in the approximately 110-subject validation cohort; that cohort was separate from the roughly 730-subject first cohort. The assay was immunoSEQ multiplex PCR, and TCRdb's table has in-frame clones only and misses some. The sample carries some 150,000 clones, around nine tenths recorded once. The sample belongs to a study of cytomegalovirus exposure and HLA in healthy donors. General study points: Confirmation was obtained in vitro that a few CMV-associated chains are specific for CMV antigens. There were about 160 TCR beta chains listed as cytomegalovirus-associated. Most TCR sequences showed up rarely, but some public TCRs showed up in many donors.

CDR3 size: 16 residues. V shed 0 bases, J shed 7 bases, and the junction held 6 bases outside the gene matches. Germline lookup yields CDR1 SGHDN and CDR2 FVKESK. This receptor was identified in a man aged 18 to 29 in good health and CMV-seronegative. The chain has TRBV14 and TRBJ1-4; 9 nucleotides line up with TRBD1. What was sequenced was PBMCs. The CDR3 spells CASSQDTWTGVEKLFF. CDR3 nucleotides: TGTGCCAGCAGCCAAGATACGTGGACAGGGGTTGAAAAACTGTTTTTT.